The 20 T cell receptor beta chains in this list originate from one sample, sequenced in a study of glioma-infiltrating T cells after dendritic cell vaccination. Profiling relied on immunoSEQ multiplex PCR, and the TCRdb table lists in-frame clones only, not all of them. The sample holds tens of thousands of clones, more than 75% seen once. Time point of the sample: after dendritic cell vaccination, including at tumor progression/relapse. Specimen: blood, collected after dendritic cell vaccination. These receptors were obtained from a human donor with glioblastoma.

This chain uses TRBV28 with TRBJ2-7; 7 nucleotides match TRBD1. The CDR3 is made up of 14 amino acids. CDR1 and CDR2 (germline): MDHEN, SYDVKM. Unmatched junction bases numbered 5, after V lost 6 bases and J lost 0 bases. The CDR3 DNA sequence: TGTGCCAGCAGACCGACAGGGCTCTCCTACGAGCAGTACTTC. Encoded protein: CASRPTGLSYEQYF.

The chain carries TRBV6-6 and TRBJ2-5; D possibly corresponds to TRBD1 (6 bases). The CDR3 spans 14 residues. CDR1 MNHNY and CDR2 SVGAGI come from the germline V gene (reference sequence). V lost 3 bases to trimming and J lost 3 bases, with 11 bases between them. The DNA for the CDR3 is TGTGCCAGCAGTTATCAGGACAGCGAAGAGACCCAGTACTTC. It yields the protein CASSYQDSEETQYF.

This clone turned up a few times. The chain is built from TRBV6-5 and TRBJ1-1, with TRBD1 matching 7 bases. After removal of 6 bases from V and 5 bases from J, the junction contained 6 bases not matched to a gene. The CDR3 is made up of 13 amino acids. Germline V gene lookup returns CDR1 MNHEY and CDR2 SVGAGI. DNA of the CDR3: TGTGCCAGCAGCCACAGGGGCTCTACTGAAGCTTTCTTT. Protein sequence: CASSHRGSTEAFF.

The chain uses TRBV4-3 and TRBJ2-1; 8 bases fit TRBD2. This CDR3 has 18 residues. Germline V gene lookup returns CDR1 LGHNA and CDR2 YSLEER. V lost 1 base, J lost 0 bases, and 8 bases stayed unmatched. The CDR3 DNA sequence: TGCGCCAGCAGCCAAGTCTGGGCGGGGGGTAGCTCCTACAATGAGCAGTTCTTC. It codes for CASSQVWAGGSSYNEQFF.

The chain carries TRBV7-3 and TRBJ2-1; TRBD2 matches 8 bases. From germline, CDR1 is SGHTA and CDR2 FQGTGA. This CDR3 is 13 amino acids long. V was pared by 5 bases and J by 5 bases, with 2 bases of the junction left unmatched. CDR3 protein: CASSEGLDNEQFF. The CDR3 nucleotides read TGTGCCAGCAGCGAGGGACTAGACAATGAGCAGTTCTTC.

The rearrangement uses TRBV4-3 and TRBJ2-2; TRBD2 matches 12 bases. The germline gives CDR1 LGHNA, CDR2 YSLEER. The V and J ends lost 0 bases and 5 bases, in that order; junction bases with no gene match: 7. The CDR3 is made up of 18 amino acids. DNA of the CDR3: TGCGCCAGCAGCCAAGAACCTAGCGGGGGGGCATGGACCGGGGAGCTGTTTTTT. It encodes CASSQEPSGGAWTGELFF.

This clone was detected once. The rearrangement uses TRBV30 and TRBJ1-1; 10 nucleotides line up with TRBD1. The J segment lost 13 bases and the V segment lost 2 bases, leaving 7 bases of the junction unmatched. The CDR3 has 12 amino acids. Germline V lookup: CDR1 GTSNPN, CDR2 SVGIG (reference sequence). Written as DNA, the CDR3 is TGTGCCTGGAGTAGCGGGACAGGGGCGGTTTTCTTT. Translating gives CAWSSGTGAVFF.

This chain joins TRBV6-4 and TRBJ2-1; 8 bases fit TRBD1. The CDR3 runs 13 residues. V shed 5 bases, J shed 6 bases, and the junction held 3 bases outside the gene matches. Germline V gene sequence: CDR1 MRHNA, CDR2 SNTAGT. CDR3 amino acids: CASSLDRVNEQFF. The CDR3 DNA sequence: TGTGCCAGCAGTCTGGACAGGGTCAATGAGCAGTTCTTC.

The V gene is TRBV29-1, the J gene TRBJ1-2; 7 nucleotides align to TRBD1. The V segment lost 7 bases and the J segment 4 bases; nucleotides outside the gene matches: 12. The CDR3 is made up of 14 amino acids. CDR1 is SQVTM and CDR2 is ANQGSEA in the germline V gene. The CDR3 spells CSARTDRDGYGYTF. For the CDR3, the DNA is TGCAGCGCCCGGACCGACAGGGACGGCTATGGCTACACCTTC.

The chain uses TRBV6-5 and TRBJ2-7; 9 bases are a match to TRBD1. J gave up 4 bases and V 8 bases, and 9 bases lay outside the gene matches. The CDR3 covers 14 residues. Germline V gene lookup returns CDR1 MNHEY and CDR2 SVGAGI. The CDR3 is CASGPGTGIYEQYF. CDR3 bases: TGTGCCAGCGGTCCCGGGACAGGGATATACGAGCAGTACTTC.

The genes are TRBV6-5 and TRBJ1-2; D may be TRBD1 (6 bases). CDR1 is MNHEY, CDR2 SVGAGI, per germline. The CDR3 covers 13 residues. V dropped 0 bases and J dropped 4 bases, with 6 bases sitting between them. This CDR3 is CASSYSTGYGYTF. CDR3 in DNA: TGTGCCAGCAGTTACTCGACAGGCTATGGCTACACCTTC.

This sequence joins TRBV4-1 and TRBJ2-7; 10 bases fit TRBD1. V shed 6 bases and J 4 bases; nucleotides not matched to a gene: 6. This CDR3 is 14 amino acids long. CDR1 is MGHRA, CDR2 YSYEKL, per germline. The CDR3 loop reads CASSPGQGMYEQYF. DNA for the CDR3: TGCGCCAGCAGTCCGGGACAGGGGATGTACGAGCAGTACTTC.

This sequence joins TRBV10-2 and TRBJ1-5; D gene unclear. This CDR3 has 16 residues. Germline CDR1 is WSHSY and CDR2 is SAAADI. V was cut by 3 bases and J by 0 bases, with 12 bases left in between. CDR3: CASSDVAVYSNQPQHF. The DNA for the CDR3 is TGCGCCAGCAGTGATGTGGCAGTTTATAGCAATCAGCCCCAGCATTTT.

The CDR3 coding sequence is TGTGCCAGCAGTCATACAGGGCCAGATACGCAGTATTTT. It codes for CASSHTGPDTQYF. The genes are TRBV25-1 and TRBJ2-3, with a weak D call TRBD1 (6 bases). Germline V gene lookup returns CDR1 MGHDK and CDR2 SYGVNS. Trimming removed 5 bases from V and 4 bases from J, with 10 bases in between. The CDR3 covers 13 residues.

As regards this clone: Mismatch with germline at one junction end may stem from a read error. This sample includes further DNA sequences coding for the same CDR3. The CDR3 nucleotides read TGTGCCAGCACCGATAGCTCCTATAATTCCCCCCTCCACTTT. Encoded protein: CASTDSSYNSPLHF. This chain connects TRBV27 to TRBJ1-6; D gene unclear. Germline V CDR1 and CDR2: MNHEY, SMNVEV (reference sequence). The CDR3 has 14 amino acids.

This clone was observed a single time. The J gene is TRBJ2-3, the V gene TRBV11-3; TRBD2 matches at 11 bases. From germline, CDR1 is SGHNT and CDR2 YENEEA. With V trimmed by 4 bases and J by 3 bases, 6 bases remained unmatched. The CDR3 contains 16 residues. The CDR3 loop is CASSSFTSGGTDTQYF. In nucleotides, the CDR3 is TGTGCCAGCAGCTCCTTCACTAGCGGGGGTACAGATACGCAGTATTTT.

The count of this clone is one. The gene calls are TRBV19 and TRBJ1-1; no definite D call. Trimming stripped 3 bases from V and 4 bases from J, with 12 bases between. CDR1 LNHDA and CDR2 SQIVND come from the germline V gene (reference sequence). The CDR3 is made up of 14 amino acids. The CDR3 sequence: CASSILDGVTEAFF. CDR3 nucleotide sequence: TGTGCCAGTAGTATTCTTGACGGGGTCACTGAAGCTTTCTTT.

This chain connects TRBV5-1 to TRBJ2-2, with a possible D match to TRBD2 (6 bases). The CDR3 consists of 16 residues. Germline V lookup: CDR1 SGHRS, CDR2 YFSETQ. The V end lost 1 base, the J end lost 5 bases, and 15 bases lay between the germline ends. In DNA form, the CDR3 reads TGCGCCAGCAGCTTGATCCCCCCTGGGGGGACCGGGGAGCTGTTTTTT. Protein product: CASSLIPPGGTGELFF.

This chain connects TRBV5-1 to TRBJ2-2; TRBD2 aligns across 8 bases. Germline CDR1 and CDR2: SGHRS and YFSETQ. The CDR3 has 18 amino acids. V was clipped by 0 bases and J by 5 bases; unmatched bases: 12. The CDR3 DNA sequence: TGCGCCAGCAGCTTGGAGGCCATGAGCGGGGGTTGGACCGGGGAGCTGTTTTTT. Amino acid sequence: CASSLEAMSGGWTGELFF.

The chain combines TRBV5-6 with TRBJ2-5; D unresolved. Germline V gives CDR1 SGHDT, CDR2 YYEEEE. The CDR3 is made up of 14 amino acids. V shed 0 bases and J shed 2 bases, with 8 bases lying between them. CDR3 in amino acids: CASSLGSLQETQYF. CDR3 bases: TGTGCCAGCAGCTTGGGTTCTTTGCAAGAGACCCAGTACTTC.